The clone carrying this TCR beta chain showed up many times. Its specificity is unknown. The data stem from a study of metastatic and nonmetastatic thyroid tumors. Study details: It was across blood and tumor or nodule tissue from malignant and benign thyroid patients that repertoires were compared.

The CDR3 totals 12 residues. Germline V gene data show CDR1 as ENHRY and CDR2 as SYGVKD. J lost 4 bases, V lost 11 bases, and 3 bases had no gene match. Authors' methods: CDR3 differences across clinicopathological groups were used to build a distant-metastasis classifier for papillary thyroid cancer. TCRdb re-analyzed the PCR reads using MiXCR. These V and J calls rely on TCRdb rather than the paper's analysis. The repertoire has over 20,000 clones, around 12% of them found once; the top ten carry roughly a quarter. All patients were untreated before thyroid surgery. Study-level findings and limits: Across blood and tumor, TCR beta diversity in malignant thyroid tumors was reportedly significantly higher than in benign nodules.

The genes are TRBV10-3 and TRBJ2-2; TRBD1 aligns across 8 bases. Input material: blood. This clonotype was obtained from a female donor with papillary thyroid cancer or a benign thyroid nodule (not recorded which). Some clones in this sample may be carry-over from other donors' samples. CDR3 loop: CALGTGTGELFF. As DNA, the CDR3 is TGTGCCTTAGGGACAGGCACCGGGGAGCTGTTTTTT.